The following is a TCR beta chain sequence with its context. The CDR3 length is 18 residues. Germline trimming cut 4 bases from V and 4 bases from J; bases unmatched to any gene: 13. Germline V lookup: CDR1 SSHAT, CDR2 FNYEAQ (reference sequence). The PCR was carried out with 60 Vbeta primers and 13 Jbeta primers. Here immunoSEQ multiplex PCR was the method, and the copy in TCRdb shows in-frame clones only, minus some. Of roughly 150,000 clones listed, about 70% are singletons. This record belongs to a study of cytomegalovirus exposure and HLA in healthy donors. The material sequenced was PBMCs. This clonotype was obtained from a man between 35 and 55 years old in good health and CMV-seronegative. The gene calls are TRBV7-7 and TRBJ2-5, with 12 nucleotides matching TRBD2. The CDR3 reads CASSSSPRPLAGGETQYF. The CDR3 bases are TGTGCCAGCAGCTCCTCGCCCCGTCCACTAGCGGGAGGAGAGACCCAGTACTTC. Full variable domain (missing parts from reference TRBV7-7 and TRBJ2-5): GAGVSQSPRYKVTKRGQDVTLRCDPISSHATLYWYQQALGQGPEFLTYFNYEAQPDKSGLPSDRFSAERPEGSISTLTIQRTEQRDSAMYRCASSSSPRPLAGGETQYFGPGTRLLVL.